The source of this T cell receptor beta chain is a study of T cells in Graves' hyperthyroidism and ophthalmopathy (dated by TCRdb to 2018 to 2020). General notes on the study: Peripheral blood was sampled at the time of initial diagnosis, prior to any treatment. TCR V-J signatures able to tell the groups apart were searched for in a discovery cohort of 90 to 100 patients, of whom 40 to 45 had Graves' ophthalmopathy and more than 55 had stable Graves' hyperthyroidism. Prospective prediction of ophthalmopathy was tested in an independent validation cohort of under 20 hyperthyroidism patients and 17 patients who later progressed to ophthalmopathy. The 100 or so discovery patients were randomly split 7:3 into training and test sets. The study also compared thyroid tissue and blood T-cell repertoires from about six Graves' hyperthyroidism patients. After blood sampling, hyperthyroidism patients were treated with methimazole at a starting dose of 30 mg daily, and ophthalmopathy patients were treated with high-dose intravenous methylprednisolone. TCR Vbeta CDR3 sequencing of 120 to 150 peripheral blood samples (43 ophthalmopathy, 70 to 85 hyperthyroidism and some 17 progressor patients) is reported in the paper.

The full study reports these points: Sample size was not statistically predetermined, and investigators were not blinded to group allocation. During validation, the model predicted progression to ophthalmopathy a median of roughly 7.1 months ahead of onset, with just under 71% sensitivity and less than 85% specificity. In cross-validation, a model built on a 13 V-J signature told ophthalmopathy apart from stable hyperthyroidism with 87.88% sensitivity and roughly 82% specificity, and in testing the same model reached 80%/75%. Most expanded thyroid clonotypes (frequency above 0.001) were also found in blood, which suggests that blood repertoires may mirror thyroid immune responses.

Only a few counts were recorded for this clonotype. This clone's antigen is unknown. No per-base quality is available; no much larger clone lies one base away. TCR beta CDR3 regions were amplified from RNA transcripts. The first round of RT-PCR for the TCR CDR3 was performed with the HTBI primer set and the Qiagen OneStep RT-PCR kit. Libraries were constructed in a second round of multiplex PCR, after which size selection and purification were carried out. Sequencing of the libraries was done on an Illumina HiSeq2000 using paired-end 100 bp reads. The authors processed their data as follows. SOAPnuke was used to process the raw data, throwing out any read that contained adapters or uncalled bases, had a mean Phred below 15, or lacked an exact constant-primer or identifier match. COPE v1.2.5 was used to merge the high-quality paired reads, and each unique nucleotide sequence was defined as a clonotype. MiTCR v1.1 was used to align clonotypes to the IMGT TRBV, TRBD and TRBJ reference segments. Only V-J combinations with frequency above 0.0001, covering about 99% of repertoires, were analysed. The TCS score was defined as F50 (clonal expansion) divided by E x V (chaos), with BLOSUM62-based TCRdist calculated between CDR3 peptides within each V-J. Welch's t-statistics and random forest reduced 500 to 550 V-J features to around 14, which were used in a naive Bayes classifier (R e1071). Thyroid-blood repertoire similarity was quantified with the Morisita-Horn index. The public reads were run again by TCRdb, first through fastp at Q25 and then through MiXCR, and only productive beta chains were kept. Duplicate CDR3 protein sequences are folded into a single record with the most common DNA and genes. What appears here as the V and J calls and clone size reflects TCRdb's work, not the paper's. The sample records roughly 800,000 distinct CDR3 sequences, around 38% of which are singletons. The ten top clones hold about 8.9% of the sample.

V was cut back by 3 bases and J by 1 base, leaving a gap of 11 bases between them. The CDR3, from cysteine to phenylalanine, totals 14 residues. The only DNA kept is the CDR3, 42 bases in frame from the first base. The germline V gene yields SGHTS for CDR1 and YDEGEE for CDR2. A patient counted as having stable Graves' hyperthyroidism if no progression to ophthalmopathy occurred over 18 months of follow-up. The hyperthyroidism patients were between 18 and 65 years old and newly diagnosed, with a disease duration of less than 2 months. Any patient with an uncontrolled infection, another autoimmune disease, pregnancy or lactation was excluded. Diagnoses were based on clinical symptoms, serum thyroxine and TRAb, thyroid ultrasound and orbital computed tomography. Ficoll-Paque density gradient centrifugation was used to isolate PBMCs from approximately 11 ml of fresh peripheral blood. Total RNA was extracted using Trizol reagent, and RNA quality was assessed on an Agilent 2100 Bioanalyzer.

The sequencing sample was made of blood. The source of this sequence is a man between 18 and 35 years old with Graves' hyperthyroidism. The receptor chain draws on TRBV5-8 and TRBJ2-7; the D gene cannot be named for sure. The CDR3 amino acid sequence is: CASSYGSPSYEQYF. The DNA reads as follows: TGTGCCAGCAGCTACGGGTCTCCGTCCTACGAGCAGTACTTC.